This entry lists 2 T cell receptor beta chains sequenced from one sample in a study of shared clonotypes between healthy human individuals. The method was immunoSEQ multiplex PCR; TCRdb's version includes in-frame clones alone and lacks a portion of them. The table includes some 2,100,000 clones, around 95% detected once. Sequences were obtained from naive CD4+ T cells sorted from blood. Subset indicated: CD45RA+ positively selected. Receptor source: a man between 18 and 29 years old in good health.

Turning to this clone: The sample holds other DNA sequences that translate to the same CDR3. J is TRBJ1-1 and V is TRBV18; TRBD1 matches at 7 bases. The junction had 4 bases not matched to a gene; V was cut back by 3 bases and J by 0 bases. The V gene's germline CDR1 is KGHSH and CDR2 LQKENI. The CDR3 consists of 15 residues. In DNA, the CDR3 is TGTGCCAGCTCACCCCAGACAGGGTTGAACACTGAAGCTTTCTTT. Amino acid sequence: CASSPQTGLNTEAFF.

The chain carries TRBV25-1 and TRBJ1-2; D gene unclear. CDR1 is MGHDK and CDR2 is SYGVNS in the germline V gene. Trimming shortened V by 8 bases and J by 4 bases, and 8 bases separated the two germline ends. The CDR3 consists of 11 residues. The CDR3 reads CASLGLYGYTF. The CDR3 DNA sequence: TGTGCCAGCTTAGGACTCTATGGCTACACCTTC.